This T cell receptor beta chain was recorded in a study of Ad26.COV2.S vaccination and SARS-CoV-2 variants. As to this clone: Its antigen is still unknown.

Germline lookup yields CDR1 LNHDA and CDR2 SQIVND (reference sequence). This CDR3 is 17 amino acids long. With 3 bases removed from V and 8 bases from J, the gap between germline ends came to 25 bases. Data came from immunoSEQ multiplex PCR; TCRdb stores just in-frame clones and leaves some out. The sample includes just over 350,000 clones, approximately 90% of them seen just once. Study observations and caveats: People who got the vaccine had more spike-specific TCR breadth than people who got placebo. Marked by substantial breadth, spike-specific CD8+ and CD4+ T cell responses were reportedly seen after vaccination. Total responses of T cells may have been underestimated by the analyses of TCR breadth and depth. Breadth of non-spike TCRs did not differ between vaccinees and placebo recipients.

Sequencing used peripheral blood, obtained after recovery from COVID-19. The receptor's source is a human donor who had recovered from COVID-19. This sequence joins TRBV19 and TRBJ1-2; D remains unclear. Here the CDR3 DNA reads TGTGCCAGTAGTATCCCCTGGACCCAACTCAAACCGCAGGGCTACACCTTC. The encoded protein is CASSIPWTQLKPQGYTF.